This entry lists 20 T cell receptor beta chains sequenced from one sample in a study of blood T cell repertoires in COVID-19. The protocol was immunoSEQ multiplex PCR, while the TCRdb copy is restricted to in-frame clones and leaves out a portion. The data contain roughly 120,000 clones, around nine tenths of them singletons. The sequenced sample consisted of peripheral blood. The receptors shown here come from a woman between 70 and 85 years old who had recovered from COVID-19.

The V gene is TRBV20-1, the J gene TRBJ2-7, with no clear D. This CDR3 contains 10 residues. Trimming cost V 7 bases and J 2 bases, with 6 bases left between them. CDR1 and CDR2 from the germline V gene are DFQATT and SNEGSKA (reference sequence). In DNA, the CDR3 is TGCAGTGGGGCTACCTACGAGCAGTACTTC. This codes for CSGATYEQYF.

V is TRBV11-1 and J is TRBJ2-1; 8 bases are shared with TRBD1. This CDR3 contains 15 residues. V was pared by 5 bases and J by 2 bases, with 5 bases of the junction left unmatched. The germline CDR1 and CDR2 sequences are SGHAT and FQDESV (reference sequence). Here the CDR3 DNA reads TGTGCCAGCAGCCCCGGACAGGGAACCTACAATGAGCAGTTCTTC. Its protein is CASSPGQGTYNEQFF.

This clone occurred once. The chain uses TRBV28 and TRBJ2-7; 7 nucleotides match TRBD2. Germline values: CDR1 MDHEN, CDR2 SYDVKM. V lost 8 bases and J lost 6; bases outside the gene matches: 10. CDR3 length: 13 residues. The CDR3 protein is CASLYPGGPEQYF. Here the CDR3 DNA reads TGTGCCAGCCTTTACCCGGGAGGACCCGAGCAGTACTTC.

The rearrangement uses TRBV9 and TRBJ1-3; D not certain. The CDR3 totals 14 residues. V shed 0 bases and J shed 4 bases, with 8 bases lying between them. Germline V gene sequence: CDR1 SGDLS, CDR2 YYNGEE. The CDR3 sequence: CASSVEATGNTIYF. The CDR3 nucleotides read TGTGCCAGCAGCGTAGAGGCGACAGGAAACACCATATATTTT.

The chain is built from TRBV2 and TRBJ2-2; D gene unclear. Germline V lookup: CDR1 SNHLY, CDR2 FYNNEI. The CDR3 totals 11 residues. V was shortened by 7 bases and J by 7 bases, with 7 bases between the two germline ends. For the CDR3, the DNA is TGTGCCAGCAATTTGCGCGGGGAGCTGTTTTTT. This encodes CASNLRGELFF.

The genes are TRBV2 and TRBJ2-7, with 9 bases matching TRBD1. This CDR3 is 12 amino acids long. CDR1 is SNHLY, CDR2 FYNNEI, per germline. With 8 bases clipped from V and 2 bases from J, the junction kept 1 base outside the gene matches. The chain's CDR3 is CASRDRAYEQYF. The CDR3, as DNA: TGTGCCAGCCGGGACAGGGCCTACGAGCAGTACTTC.

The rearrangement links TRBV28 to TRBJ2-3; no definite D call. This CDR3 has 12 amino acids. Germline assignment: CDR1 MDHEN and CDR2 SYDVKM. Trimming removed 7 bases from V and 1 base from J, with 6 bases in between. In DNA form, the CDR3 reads TGTGCCAGCACCTCCGGCACAGATACGCAGTATTTT. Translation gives CASTSGTDTQYF.

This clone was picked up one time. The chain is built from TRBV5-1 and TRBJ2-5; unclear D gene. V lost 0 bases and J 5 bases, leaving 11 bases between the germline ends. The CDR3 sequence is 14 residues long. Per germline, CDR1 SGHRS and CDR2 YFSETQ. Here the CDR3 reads CASSLDTGLETQYF. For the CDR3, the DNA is TGCGCCAGCAGCTTGGATACGGGTTTGGAGACCCAGTACTTC.

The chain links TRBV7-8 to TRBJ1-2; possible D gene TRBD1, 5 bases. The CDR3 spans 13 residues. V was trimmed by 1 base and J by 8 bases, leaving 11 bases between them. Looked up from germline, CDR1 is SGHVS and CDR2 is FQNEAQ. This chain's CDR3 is CASSLGQYLGYTF. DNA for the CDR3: TGTGCCAGCAGCTTAGGACAGTACCTGGGCTACACCTTC.

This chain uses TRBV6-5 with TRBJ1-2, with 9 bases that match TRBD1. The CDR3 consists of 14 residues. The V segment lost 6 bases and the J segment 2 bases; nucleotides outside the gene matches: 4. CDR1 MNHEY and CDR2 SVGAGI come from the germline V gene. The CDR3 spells CASRGQGGNYGYTF. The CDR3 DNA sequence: TGTGCCAGCAGGGGACAGGGAGGGAACTATGGCTACACCTTC.

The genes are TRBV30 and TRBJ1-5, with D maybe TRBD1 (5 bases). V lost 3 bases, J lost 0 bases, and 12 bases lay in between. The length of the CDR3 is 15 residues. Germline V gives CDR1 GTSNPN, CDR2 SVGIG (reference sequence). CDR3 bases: TGTGCCTGGAGCCCCGGGGGAATTAGCAATCAGCCCCAGCATTTT. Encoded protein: CAWSPGGISNQPQHF.

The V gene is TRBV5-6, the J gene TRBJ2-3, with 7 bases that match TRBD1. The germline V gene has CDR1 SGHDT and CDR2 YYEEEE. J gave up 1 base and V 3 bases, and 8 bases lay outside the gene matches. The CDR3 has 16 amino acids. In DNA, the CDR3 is TGTGCCAGCAGCTGGGACAGCCCTTCCCGCACAGATACGCAGTATTTT. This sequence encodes CASSWDSPSRTDTQYF.

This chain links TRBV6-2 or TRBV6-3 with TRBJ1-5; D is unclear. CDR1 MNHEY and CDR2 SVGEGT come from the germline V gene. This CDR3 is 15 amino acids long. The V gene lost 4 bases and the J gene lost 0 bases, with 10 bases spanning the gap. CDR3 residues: CASSSRRGSNQPQHF. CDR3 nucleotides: TGTGCCAGCAGTTCCCGGCGGGGTAGCAATCAGCCCCAGCATTTT.

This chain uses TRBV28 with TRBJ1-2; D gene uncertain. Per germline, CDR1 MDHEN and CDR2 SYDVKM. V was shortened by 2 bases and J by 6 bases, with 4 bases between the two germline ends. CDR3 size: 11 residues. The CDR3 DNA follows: TGTGCCAGCAGTTTAACTCATGGCTACACCTTC. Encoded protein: CASSLTHGYTF.

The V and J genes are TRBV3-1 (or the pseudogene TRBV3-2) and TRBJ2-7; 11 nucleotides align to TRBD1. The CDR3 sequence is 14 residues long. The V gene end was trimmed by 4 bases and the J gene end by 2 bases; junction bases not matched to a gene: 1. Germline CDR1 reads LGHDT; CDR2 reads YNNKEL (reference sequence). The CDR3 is CASSRGQGAYEQYF. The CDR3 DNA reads TGTGCCAGCAGCCGGGGACAGGGGGCCTACGAGCAGTACTTC.

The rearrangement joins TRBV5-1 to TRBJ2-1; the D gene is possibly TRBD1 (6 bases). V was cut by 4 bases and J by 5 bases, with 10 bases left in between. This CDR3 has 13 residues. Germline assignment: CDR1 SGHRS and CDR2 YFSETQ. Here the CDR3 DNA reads TGCGCCAGCAGCGAAGGACAGAACAATGAGCAGTTCTTC. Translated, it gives CASSEGQNNEQFF.

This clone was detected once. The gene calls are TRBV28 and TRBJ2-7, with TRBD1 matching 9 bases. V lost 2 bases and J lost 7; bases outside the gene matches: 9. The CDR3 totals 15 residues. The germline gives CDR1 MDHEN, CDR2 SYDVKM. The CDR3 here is CASSLGGQGGGEQYF. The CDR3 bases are TGTGCCAGCAGTTTAGGGGGACAGGGAGGAGGAGAGCAGTACTTC. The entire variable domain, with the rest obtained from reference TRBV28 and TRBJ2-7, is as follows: DVKVTQSSRYLVKRTGEKVFLECVQDMDHENMFWYRQDPGLGLRLIYFSYDVKMKEKGDIPEGYSVSREKKERFSLILESASTNQTSMYLCASSLGGQGGGEQYFGPGTRLTVT.

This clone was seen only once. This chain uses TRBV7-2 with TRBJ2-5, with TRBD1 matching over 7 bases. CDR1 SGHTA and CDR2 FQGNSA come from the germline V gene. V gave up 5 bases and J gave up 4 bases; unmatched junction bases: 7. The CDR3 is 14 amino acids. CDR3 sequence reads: CASSPRQGGETQYF. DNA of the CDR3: TGTGCCAGCAGCCCCAGACAGGGCGGAGAGACCCAGTACTTC.

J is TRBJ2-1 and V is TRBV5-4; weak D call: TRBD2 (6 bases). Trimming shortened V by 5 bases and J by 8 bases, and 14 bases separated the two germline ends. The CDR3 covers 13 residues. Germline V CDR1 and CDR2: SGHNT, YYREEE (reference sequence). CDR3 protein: CASRPGTSDEQFF. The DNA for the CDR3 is TGTGCCAGCAGACCGGGGACTTCCGATGAGCAGTTCTTC.

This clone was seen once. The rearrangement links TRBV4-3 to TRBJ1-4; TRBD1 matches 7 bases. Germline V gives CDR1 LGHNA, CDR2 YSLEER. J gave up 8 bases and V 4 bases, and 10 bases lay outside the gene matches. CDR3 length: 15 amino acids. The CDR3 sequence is CASSRGQGVSEKLFF. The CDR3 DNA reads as TGCGCCAGCAGCCGAGGGCAGGGGGTAAGCGAAAAACTGTTTTTT.